The T cell receptor (beta chain) described here comes from a study of blood T cells in healthy people across ages. V lost 1 base to trimming and J lost 4 bases, with 19 bases between them. The germline V gene encodes CDR1 SGHDN and CDR2 FVKESK. The CDR3 contains 17 residues. Findings and limits, study-wide: Comparison with aged donors showed that long-lived donors had more naive CD4+ cells and higher diversity.

Each sample yielded at least 5.5 micrograms of PBMC total RNA. Concerning this clonotype itself: Its target is unknown.

It was with a sample-barcoded 5' primer and a J-beta primer mix that a second PCR of about 7 to 12 cycles was run. TCRdb redid the calling of the 5' RACE reads with MiXCR, one entry per CDR3 protein. The table shows over 1,200,000 distinct CDR3 sequences, with 59% occurring only once. The sequencing sample was made of blood. The rearrangement joins TRBV14 to TRBJ1-2; a possible D gene is TRBD1 (5 bases). The clonotype originates from a man aged 18-30 years in good health. CDR3 bases: TGTGCCAGCAGCCAAGTCCCCCGGGGCAGGGCGCCCTATGGCTACACCTTC. Its protein is CASSQVPRGRAPYGYTF.